The 14 T cell receptor beta chains below were found in one sample sequenced in a study of cytomegalovirus exposure and HLA in healthy donors. Primers for the PCR totalled 60 Vbeta and 13 Jbeta. The method was immunoSEQ multiplex PCR; TCRdb's version includes in-frame clones alone and lacks a portion of them. The data show around 96,000 clones, around four fifths seen once. Sequencing was done on a sample of PBMCs. Receptors were obtained from a man aged 25-45 years in good health and CMV-seropositive.

The chain is built from TRBV7-8 and TRBJ2-2; D may be TRBD1 (6 bases). The ends were cut back, 3 bases at V and 7 bases at J, with 12 bases in the middle. In germline, CDR1 is SGHVS, CDR2 FQNEAQ. The CDR3 has 14 residues. The CDR3 region has the DNA TGTGCCAGCAGCTTTACAGGGCGTGGCGGGGAGCTGTTTTTT. The encoded protein is CASSFTGRGGELFF.

The chain combines TRBV10-3 with TRBJ1-1, with a tentative D call TRBD1 (6 bases). Germline CDR1 ENHRY, CDR2 SYGVKD. This CDR3 is built from 14 residues. V was cut by 8 bases and J by 2 bases, with 15 bases left in between. The CDR3, as DNA: TGTGCCATCGGGGGCCCGAGCGAAAACACTGAAGCTTTCTTT. It translates to CAIGGPSENTEAFF.

The genes are TRBV5-1 and TRBJ1-3, with a weak D call TRBD1 (6 bases). The CDR3 contains 14 residues. The germline CDR1 and CDR2 sequences are SGHRS and YFSETQ. Trimming removed 4 bases from V and 2 bases from J, with 10 bases in between. The CDR3 nucleotides read TGCGCCAGCAGCCCCCAGGGGACTGGAAACACCATATATTTT. It encodes CASSPQGTGNTIYF.

This clone turned up a few times. This chain connects TRBV5-1 to TRBJ2-7, with 10 bases fitting TRBD1. Unmatched junction bases numbered 2, after V lost 0 bases and J lost 2 bases. Germline CDR1 is SGHRS and CDR2 is YFSETQ. This CDR3 has 15 amino acids. For the CDR3, the DNA is TGCGCCAGCAGCTTGGGGGACAGGGGTACCTACGAGCAGTACTTC. Its protein product is CASSLGDRGTYEQYF.

This chain uses TRBV5-1 with TRBJ1-1, with 7 bases aligning to TRBD1. The CDR3 has 16 residues. Germline loops: CDR1 SGHRS, CDR2 YFSETQ. Unmatched junction bases numbered 8, after V lost 0 bases and J lost 3 bases. This CDR3 reads CASSLAQGGADTEAFF. CDR3 nucleotide sequence: TGCGCCAGCAGCTTGGCTCAAGGGGGCGCGGACACTGAAGCTTTCTTT.

This clone has more than one count but fewer than ten. V is TRBV30 and J is TRBJ2-1, with 8 bases identical to TRBD2. V trimming: 3 bases; J trimming: 2 bases; junction bases outside the gene matches: 9. Germline V CDR1 and CDR2: GTSNPN, SVGIG (reference sequence). The CDR3 spans 16 residues. The CDR3 bases are TGTGCCTGGAGCCAAAGCGGGGGTTCTCCCTACAATGAGCAGTTCTTC. This translates into CAWSQSGGSPYNEQFF.

The chain employs TRBV6-6 and TRBJ2-5; 14 bases are shared with TRBD2. CDR3 length: 16 residues. Germline CDR1 reads MNHNY; CDR2 reads SVGAGI (reference sequence). V was pared by 6 bases and J by 5 bases, with 8 bases of the junction left unmatched. The CDR3, as DNA: TGTGCCAGCAGCCGTGGACTAGCGGGGGGCGGGGAGACCCAGTACTTC. Translated, it gives CASSRGLAGGGETQYF.

This chain links TRBV10-3 with TRBJ1-5, with TRBD1 matching over 7 bases. There are 14 residues in the CDR3. Trimming removed 6 bases from V and 6 bases from J; junction bases left unmatched: 8. Germline V CDR1 and CDR2: ENHRY, SYGVKD. The CDR3, as DNA: TGTGCCATCAGAAGACAGGGCCTGGGTCAGCCCCAGCATTTT. Translating it yields CAIRRQGLGQPQHF.

The V gene is TRBV28, the J gene TRBJ2-7; 10 bases are a match to TRBD1. CDR3 length: 13 residues. The germline V gene encodes CDR1 MDHEN and CDR2 SYDVKM. The ends lost 7 bases at V and 2 bases at J; junction bases unmatched: 2. CDR3 DNA sequence: TGTGCCAGCACGGACAGGGGGACCTACGAGCAGTACTTC. Amino acids: CASTDRGTYEQYF.

The chain employs TRBV10-3 and TRBJ2-7; tentative D call: TRBD1 (6 bases). CDR3 length equals 13 residues. Trimming pared 6 bases from V and 2 bases from J, leaving 11 bases between. In germline, CDR1 is ENHRY, CDR2 SYGVKD. The CDR3 sequence is CAISRDKAYEQYF. In DNA, the CDR3 is TGTGCCATCAGCCGGGACAAAGCCTACGAGCAGTACTTC.

The chain links TRBV6-1 to TRBJ1-3; 9 nucleotides line up with TRBD1. Germline V gene lookup returns CDR1 MNHNS and CDR2 SASEGT. The junction had 5 bases not matched to a gene; V was cut back by 9 bases and J by 2 bases. The CDR3 runs to 14 residues. CDR3 region: CASTGTGTGNTIYF. Here the CDR3 DNA reads TGTGCCAGTACCGGGACAGGGACTGGAAACACCATATATTTT.

The chain uses TRBV5-1 and TRBJ2-1; D might be TRBD2 (7 bases). Germline CDR1 is SGHRS and CDR2 is YFSETQ. CDR3 length: 17 amino acids. V lost 2 bases and J lost 0, with 15 bases in between. This CDR3 is CASSFLGGASSYNEQFF. In DNA, the CDR3 is TGCGCCAGCAGCTTCCTTGGGGGGGCCTCCTCCTACAATGAGCAGTTCTTC.

This clone was detected once. The chain recombines TRBV19 with TRBJ1-6, with TRBD1 as a possible D gene (5 bases). The germline V gene has CDR1 LNHDA and CDR2 SQIVND (reference sequence). CDR3 length: 15 amino acids. Trimming stripped 1 base from V and 6 bases from J, with 10 bases between. The CDR3 sequence is CASSIATDFNSPLHF. Here the CDR3 DNA reads TGTGCCAGTAGTATAGCGACAGATTTTAATTCACCCCTCCACTTT.

This sequence joins TRBV29-1 and TRBJ2-6; 9 positions agree with TRBD1. The CDR3 has 15 amino acids. Trimming removed 7 bases from V and 0 bases from J; junction bases left unmatched: 4. Germline CDR1 SQVTM, CDR2 ANQGSEA. CDR3 sequence (DNA): TGCAGCGCCGGGACAGGGACCTCTGGGGCCAACGTCCTGACTTTC. Protein sequence: CSAGTGTSGANVLTF.